This is a list of T cell receptor beta chains from one sample in a study of cytomegalovirus exposure and HLA in healthy donors. The method was immunoSEQ multiplex PCR; TCRdb's version includes in-frame clones alone and lacks a portion of them. Of more than 85,000 clones detected, 86% appear once; the ten largest clones hold approximately 4%. The sample taken for sequencing was PBMCs. The receptors derive from a woman aged 18-30 years in good health and CMV-seropositive. The CDR3 runs from the conserved cysteine through the conserved F or W. A D gene is named only where the DNA matches it firmly. Clone size is shown for a subset of rows, as once, few, many or a class of expanded clone.

abundance	j_gene	v_gene	d_gene	CDR3nt	CDR3aa
NA	TRBJ2-1	TRBV5-6	TRBD1	TGTGCCAGCAGCAGGACAGGGTTTGACTACAATGAGCAGTTCTTC	CASSRTGFDYNEQFF
NA	TRBJ1-3	TRBV6-5	NA	TGTGCCAGCAGGTCTACAGGATTCTCTGGAAACACCATATATTTT	CASRSTGFSGNTIYF
NA	TRBJ1-2	TRBV19	NA	TGTGCCACCCTCAGAACGGGGACATATGGCTACACCTTC	CATLRTGTYGYTF
NA	TRBJ1-1	TRBV7-9	TRBD1	TGTGCCAGCAGCTTATCACAGGGGGACACTGAAGCTTTCTTT	CASSLSQGDTEAFF
NA	TRBJ2-7	TRBV6-1	TRBD1	TGTGCCAGCAGTGAACAGTGGGACAGGTCCTCCTACGAGCAGTACTTC	CASSEQWDRSSYEQYF
once	TRBJ2-7	TRBV5-4	NA	TGTGCCAGCAGCCTGGACAGTCAAAGCTACGAGCAGTACTTC	CASSLDSQSYEQYF
NA	TRBJ2-7	TRBV11-3	NA	TGTGCCAGCAGCCCAACGAACTGGGACAACGAGCAGTACTTC	CASSPTNWDNEQYF
NA	TRBJ2-1	TRBV7-2	NA	TGTGCCAGCAGCCCTGGGGCGGGATACAATGAGCAGTTCTTC	CASSPGAGYNEQFF
NA	TRBJ2-2	TRBV5-6	NA	TGTGCCAGCAGCGTGTGGAGCCGTACGAACACCGGGGAGCTGTTTTTT	CASSVWSRTNTGELFF
NA	TRBJ2-1	TRBV11-3	NA	TGTGCCAGCAGTTCTGACTTCTACAATGAGCAGTTCTTC	CASSSDFYNEQFF
NA	TRBJ1-3	TRBV2	NA	TGTGCCAGCAGTGAAGCCTTAGAGGGAGCTCTAAACACCATATATTTT	CASSEALEGALNTIYF
NA	TRBJ1-5	TRBV7-2	NA	TGTGCCAGCAGCTTGGACAGACAAAGAAGAAGCAATCAGCCCCAGCATTTT	CASSLDRQRRSNQPQHF
NA	TRBJ1-4	TRBV4-1	NA	TGCGCCAGCAGCCAGACAGGATCTAATGAAAAACTGTTTTTT	CASSQTGSNEKLFF
NA	TRBJ2-7	TRBV18	NA	TGTGCCAGCTCACCAGGGGCCGAGCAGTACTTC	CASSPGAEQYF
NA	TRBJ1-2	TRBV28	NA	TGTGCCAGTTCAATTAACTATGGCTACACCTTC	CASSINYGYTF
once	TRBJ1-1	TRBV6-1	TRBD1	TGTGCCAGCAGTGAAGCGCAGGGGGGCTACACTGAAGCTTTCTTT	CASSEAQGGYTEAFF
NA	TRBJ2-7	TRBV2	NA	TGTGCCAGCAGGTCGGGGACCTACGAGCAGTACTTC	CASRSGTYEQYF
once	TRBJ2-7	TRBV6-5	TRBD1	TGTGCCTCGACAGGGGTCTACGAGCAGTACTTC	CASTGVYEQYF
once	TRBJ1-2	TRBV19	NA	TGTGCCAGTAGTATAGACTCAGGGATCCTAGCTAACTATGGCTACACCTTC	CASSIDSGILANYGYTF
NA	TRBJ1-2	TRBV4-1	TRBD1	TGCGCCAGCAGCCCCCCGACAGGGAATAGTAACTATGGCTACACCTTC	CASSPPTGNSNYGYTF
NA	TRBJ1-5	TRBV27	NA	TGTGCCAGCAGCTACGGACGGGGTAATCAGCCCCAGCATTTT	CASSYGRGNQPQHF
NA	TRBJ2-1	TRBV29-1	NA	TGCAGCGTTGAACCCTCGGTGGGGCCGAGGTACAATGAGCAGTTCTTC	CSVEPSVGPRYNEQFF
NA	TRBJ2-1	TRBV7-2	TRBD2	TGTGCCAGCAGCTTTTTAAGGGGACTAATCAATGAGCAGTTCTTC	CASSFLRGLINEQFF
NA	TRBJ1-1	TRBV6-5	NA	TGTGCCAGCAGCCAAGGTTACATCGAGGACACTGAAGCTTTCTTT	CASSQGYIEDTEAFF
NA	TRBJ2-2	TRBV5-4	TRBD1	TGTGCCAGCAGCTTGAGGACAGGGGCCGGGGAGCTGTTTTTT	CASSLRTGAGELFF
NA	TRBJ2-1	TRBV4-2	TRBD2	TGTGCCAGCAGCCCTAGCGGGAGCCGGTACAATGAGCAGTTCTTC	CASSPSGSRYNEQFF
NA	TRBJ2-7	TRBV12-5	TRBD2	TGTGCTAGTGGCAGCGGGGGTCCCTACGAGCAGTACTTC	CASGSGGPYEQYF
NA	TRBJ1-1	TRBV6-5	NA	TGTGCCAGCAGTTACTCGCGCGGGACTGAAGCTTTCTTT	CASSYSRGTEAFF
NA	TRBJ2-3	TRBV6-5	NA	TGTGCCAGCAGTTACCGGGCAGGGTCAGATACGCAGTATTTT	CASSYRAGSDTQYF
NA	TRBJ1-1	TRBV7-9	NA	TGTGCCAGCAGCTTGACCCGGGACACTGAAGCTTTCTTT	CASSLTRDTEAFF
NA	TRBJ2-5	TRBV4-1	NA	TGCGCCAGCAGCCAAGTGGAGGACCCTCGAGAGACCCAGTACTTC	CASSQVEDPRETQYF
NA	TRBJ2-1	TRBV6-5	TRBD1	TGTGCCAGCAGCCCCGGACAGGGGGCCTACAATGAGCAGTTCTTC	CASSPGQGAYNEQFF
NA	TRBJ2-1	TRBV7-9	NA	TGTGCCAGCAGCGAATCGACTAGCTACAATGAGCAGTTCTTC	CASSESTSYNEQFF
NA	TRBJ2-1	TRBV5-1	TRBD2	TGCGCCAGCAGCATTGGGACTAGCGGGTGGAATGAGCAGTTCTTC	CASSIGTSGWNEQFF
NA	TRBJ1-1	TRBV27	NA	TGTGCCAGCAGTTTATCGAGGCAGACTGAAGCTTTCTTT	CASSLSRQTEAFF
NA	TRBJ2-7	TRBV4-1	NA	TGCGCCAGCAGCCAAGGACAGAGAGGCTACGAGCAGTACTTC	CASSQGQRGYEQYF
NA	TRBJ2-1	TRBV18	NA	TGTGCCAGCTCACTACGGTCGGGGTTAGGGTACAATGAGCAGTTCTTC	CASSLRSGLGYNEQFF
NA	TRBJ1-2	TRBV6-5	TRBD1	TGTGCCAGCAGTTCCGACAGGGTACCTGGCTACACCTTC	CASSSDRVPGYTF
NA	TRBJ2-2	TRBV29-1	NA	TGCAGCGTTTACAGGGTCCTCGGGACCGGGGAGCTGTTTTTT	CSVYRVLGTGELFF
NA	TRBJ2-4	TRBV29-1	NA	TGCAGCGCCCTTGCCAAAAACATTCAGTACTTC	CSALAKNIQYF
NA	TRBJ2-5	TRBV28	TRBD2	TGTGCCAGCAGCCCTAGCGGGAGGGCTGGCGAAGAGACCCAGTACTTC	CASSPSGRAGEETQYF
NA	TRBJ1-5	TRBV10-3	NA	TGTGCCATCAGTCGGGACACAAACAATCAGCCCCAGCATTTT	CAISRDTNNQPQHF
NA	TRBJ1-1	TRBV4-2	NA	TGTGCCAGCAGCGTAAACACTGAAGCTTTCTTT	CASSVNTEAFF
NA	TRBJ2-2	TRBV5-6	TRBD2	TGTGCCAGCAGCTTAGCTAGCGGGAGAACCGGGGAGCTGTTTTTT	CASSLASGRTGELFF
few	TRBJ2-2	TRBV7-3	TRBD2	TGTGCCAGCAGCCCGGGACTAGCGGGAGGGGAGCTGTTTTTT	CASSPGLAGGELFF
NA	TRBJ1-1	TRBV2	NA	TGTGCCAGCACCCAATTGAACACTGAAGCTTTCTTT	CASTQLNTEAFF
NA	TRBJ1-2	TRBV10-2	NA	TGCGCCAGCACCTTTCAGGGAGGATATGGCTACACCTTC	CASTFQGGYGYTF